The 14 T cell receptor beta chains below all came from one sample that was sequenced in a study of blood T cell repertoires in COVID-19. Assay: immunoSEQ multiplex PCR; the TCRdb copy retains only in-frame clones and omits some. This table has about 150,000 clones, about 86% appearing once. The sample comprised peripheral blood. The receptors come from a man aged 65 to 79 with acute or convalescent COVID-19.

As for this clone: Other DNA sequences in the sample encode the same CDR3. The rearrangement uses TRBV27 and TRBJ1-1, with D perhaps matching TRBD1 (5 bases). With 0 bases removed from V and 2 bases from J, the gap between germline ends came to 13 bases. This CDR3 spans 16 amino acids. Per germline, CDR1 MNHEY and CDR2 SMNVEV (reference sequence). CDR3 loop: CASSLSAGVPNTEAFF. CDR3 nucleotides: TGTGCCAGCAGTTTATCGGCGGGGGTCCCTAACACTGAAGCTTTCTTT.

The chain joins TRBV13 to TRBJ2-3, with 12 bases identical to TRBD2. The CDR3 covers 16 residues. V gave up 2 bases and J gave up 1 base; unmatched junction bases: 1. The germline V gene encodes CDR1 PRHDT and CDR2 FYEKMQ (reference sequence). CDR3 residues: CASSLRLAGGTDTQYF. In DNA, the CDR3 is TGTGCCAGCAGCTTACGACTAGCGGGAGGCACAGATACGCAGTATTTT.

This clone was counted once. This rearrangement joins TRBV5-4 to TRBJ2-4, with TRBD1 matching over 11 bases. After removal of 7 bases from V and 7 bases from J, the junction contained 10 bases not matched to a gene. The CDR3 has 15 amino acids. Germline V gene lookup returns CDR1 SGHNT and CDR2 YYREEE (reference sequence). The CDR3 bases are TGTGCCAGCGGCCGGGACAGGGGGTTGGGGAACATTCAGTACTTC. Protein sequence: CASGRDRGLGNIQYF. The variable domain in full, with the rest retrieved from reference TRBV5-4 and TRBJ2-4, is ETGVTQSPTHLIKTRGQQVTLRCSSQSGHNTVSWYQQALGQGPQFIFQYYREEENGRGNFPPRFSGLQFPNYSSELNVNALELDDSALYLCASGRDRGLGNIQYFGAGTRLSVL.

This clone has a single count. The chain is built from TRBV6-2 or TRBV6-3 and TRBJ1-1; possibly TRBD1 for D (6 bases). Germline CDR1 is MNHEY and CDR2 is SVGEGT. The CDR3 has 15 amino acids. V dropped 6 bases and J dropped 2 bases, with 16 bases sitting between them. The CDR3 DNA reads as TGTGCCAGCAGACCTCCCAGGGGCGCAAACACTGAAGCTTTCTTT. Translation: CASRPPRGANTEAFF.

This clone was detected only once. The CDR3 reads CATSRDGAGAPLNTEAFF. CDR3 DNA sequence: TGTGCCACCAGCAGAGATGGGGCAGGGGCCCCTTTGAACACTGAAGCTTTCTTT. J is TRBJ1-1 and V is TRBV15; D may be TRBD1 (6 bases). The CDR3 has 18 amino acids. Germline values: CDR1 LNHNV, CDR2 YYDKDF (reference sequence). The V end lost 0 bases, the J end lost 0 bases, and 17 bases lay between the germline ends.

The CDR3 is CASWDRVDEQYF. The CDR3 region has the DNA TGTGCCAGCTGGGACAGAGTCGACGAGCAGTACTTC. This chain links TRBV28 with TRBJ2-7; TRBD1 matches 7 bases. V shed 8 bases and J 5 bases; nucleotides not matched to a gene: 6. Germline V lookup: CDR1 MDHEN, CDR2 SYDVKM. CDR3 length: 12 residues.

The CDR3 bases are TGTGCCGGAGGGGACTACAATGAGCAGTTCTTC. Residues: CAGGDYNEQFF. The V gene is TRBV7-9, the J gene TRBJ2-1; perhaps TRBD2 as D (6 bases). This CDR3 comprises 11 residues. The germline V and J ends were trimmed by 11 bases and 3 bases, with 8 bases remaining between them. CDR1 and CDR2 (germline): SEHNR, FQNEAQ (reference sequence).

The chain uses TRBV5-6 and TRBJ2-3; TRBD1 aligns across 7 bases. CDR3 length: 17 residues. The germline CDR1 and CDR2 sequences are SGHDT and YYEEEE. J lost 2 bases, V lost 4 bases, and 13 bases had no gene match. The CDR3 here is CASSRPGQLGSTDTQYF. In DNA form, the CDR3 reads TGTGCCAGCAGCCGGCCGGGACAGTTAGGCTCCACAGATACGCAGTATTTT.

J is TRBJ1-2 and V is TRBV5-1, with 7 nucleotides matching TRBD1. CDR1 and CDR2 from the germline V gene are SGHRS and YFSETQ. This CDR3 has 16 amino acids. Losses at the gene ends were 4 bases for V and 8 bases for J; bases not matched to a gene: 17. The DNA of the CDR3 is TGCGCCAGCAGCAGTTCCCACGACAGGGATAAACAAGGCTACACCTTC. Its protein product is CASSSSHDRDKQGYTF.

This chain joins TRBV25-1 and TRBJ2-7; 13 nucleotides align to TRBD2. The CDR3 consists of 14 residues. After removal of 3 bases from V and 10 bases from J, the junction contained 6 bases not matched to a gene. Germline CDR1 and CDR2: MGHDK and SYGVNS. The CDR3, as DNA: TGTGCCAGCAGTGAGGTAGGGACTAGCGGGGTACAGTACTTC. Translated: CASSEVGTSGVQYF.

The chain is built from TRBV7-2 and TRBJ2-3, with 13 positions matching TRBD2. Trimming took 1 base from V and 2 from J; bases not matched to a gene: 3. The CDR3 has 17 amino acids. The germline CDR1 and CDR2 sequences are SGHTA and FQGNSA. CDR3 sequence (DNA): TGTGCCAGCAGCTTAGAGGGACTAGCGGGGCTCACAGATACGCAGTATTTT. This sequence encodes CASSLEGLAGLTDTQYF.

J is TRBJ2-7 and V is TRBV7-2, with D unclear. Per the germline V gene, CDR1 is SGHTA and CDR2 is FQGNSA. Trimming removed 3 bases from V and 2 bases from J, with 5 bases in between. The CDR3 length is 12 residues. Written as DNA, the CDR3 is TGTGCCAGCAGCTTTGGGCCCTACGAGCAGTACTTC. Its protein product is CASSFGPYEQYF.

This chain connects TRBV5-6 to TRBJ2-4; 9 bases match TRBD2. Germline-derived CDR1 and CDR2 are SGHDT and YYEEEE. The J segment lost 8 bases and the V segment lost 9 bases, leaving 18 bases of the junction unmatched. The length of the CDR3 is 16 residues. The CDR3, as DNA: TGTGCCACTCATAAAGCGGGAGGCCCTAATCGGCACATTCAGTACTTC. Translated: CATHKAGGPNRHIQYF. The complete variable domain, with remaining parts taken from reference TRBV5-6 and TRBJ2-4, reads DAGVTQSPTHLIKTRGQQVTLRCSPKSGHDTVSWYQQALGQGPQFIFQYYEEEERQRGNFPDRFSGHQFPNYSSELNVNALLLGDSALYLCATHKAGGPNRHIQYFGAGTRLSVL.

The rearrangement uses TRBV5-1 and TRBJ2-3; 8 bases match TRBD2. The CDR3 runs to 17 residues. J lost 1 base, V lost 4 bases, and 11 bases had no gene match. Germline CDR1 and CDR2: SGHRS and YFSETQ. CDR3 nucleotide sequence: TGCGCCAGCAGCCCTGGATTGGGACTAGTAGGCACAGATACGCAGTATTTT. Amino acids: CASSPGLGLVGTDTQYF.